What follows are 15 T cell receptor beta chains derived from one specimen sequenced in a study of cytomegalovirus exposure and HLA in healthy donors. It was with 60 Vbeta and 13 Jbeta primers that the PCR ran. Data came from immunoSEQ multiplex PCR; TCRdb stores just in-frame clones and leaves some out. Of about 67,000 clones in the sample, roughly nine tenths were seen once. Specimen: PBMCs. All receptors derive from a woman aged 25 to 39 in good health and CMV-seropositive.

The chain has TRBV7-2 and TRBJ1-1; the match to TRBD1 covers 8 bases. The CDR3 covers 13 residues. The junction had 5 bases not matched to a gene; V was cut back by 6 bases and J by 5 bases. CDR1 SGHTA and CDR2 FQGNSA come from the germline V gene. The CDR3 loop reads CASRRDRRTEAFF. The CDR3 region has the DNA TGTGCCAGCAGACGGGACAGGAGGACTGAAGCTTTCTTT.

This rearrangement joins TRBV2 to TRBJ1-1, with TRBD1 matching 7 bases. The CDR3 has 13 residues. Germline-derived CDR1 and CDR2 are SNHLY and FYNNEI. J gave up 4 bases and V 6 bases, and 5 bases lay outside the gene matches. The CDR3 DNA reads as TGTGCCAGCAGCCAATACAGGGGCACTGAAGCTTTCTTT. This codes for CASSQYRGTEAFF. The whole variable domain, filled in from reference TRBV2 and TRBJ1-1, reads EPEVTQTPSHQVTQMGQEVILRCVPISNHLYFYWYRQILGQKVEFLVSFYNNEISEKSEIFDDQFSVERPDGSNFTLKIRSTKLEDSAMYFCASSQYRGTEAFFGQGTRLTVV.

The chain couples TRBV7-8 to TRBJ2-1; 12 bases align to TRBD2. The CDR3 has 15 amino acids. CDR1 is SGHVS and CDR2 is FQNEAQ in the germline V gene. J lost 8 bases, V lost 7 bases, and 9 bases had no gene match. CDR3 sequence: CASKPLAGGAHEQFF. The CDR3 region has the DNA TGTGCCAGCAAACCCCTAGCGGGAGGGGCCCATGAGCAGTTCTTC.

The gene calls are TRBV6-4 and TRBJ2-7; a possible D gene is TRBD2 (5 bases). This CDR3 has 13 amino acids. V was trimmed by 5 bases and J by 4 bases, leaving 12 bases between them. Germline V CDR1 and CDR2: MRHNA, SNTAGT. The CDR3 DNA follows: TGTGCCAGCAGTAGAACCCCGGGATACGAGCAGTACTTC. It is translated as CASSRTPGYEQYF.

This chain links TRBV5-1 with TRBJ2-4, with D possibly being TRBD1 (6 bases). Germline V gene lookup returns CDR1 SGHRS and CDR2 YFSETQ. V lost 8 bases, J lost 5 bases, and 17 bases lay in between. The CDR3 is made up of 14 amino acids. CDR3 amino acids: CASRLSHRENIQYF. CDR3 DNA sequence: TGCGCCAGTCGCCTCAGCCACAGGGAAAACATTCAGTACTTC.

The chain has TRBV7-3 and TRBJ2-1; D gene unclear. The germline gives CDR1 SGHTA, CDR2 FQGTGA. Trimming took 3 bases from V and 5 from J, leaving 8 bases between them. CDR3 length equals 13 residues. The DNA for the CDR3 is TGTGCCAGCAGCTTGAGTCTTAACAATGAGCAGTTCTTC. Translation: CASSLSLNNEQFF.

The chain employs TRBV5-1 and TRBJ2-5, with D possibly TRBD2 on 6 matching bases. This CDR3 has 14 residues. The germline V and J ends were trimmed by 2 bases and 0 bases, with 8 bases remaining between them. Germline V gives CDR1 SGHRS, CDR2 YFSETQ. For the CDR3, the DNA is TGCGCCAGCAGCTTATCGGGAGACCAAGAGACCCAGTACTTC. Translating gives CASSLSGDQETQYF.

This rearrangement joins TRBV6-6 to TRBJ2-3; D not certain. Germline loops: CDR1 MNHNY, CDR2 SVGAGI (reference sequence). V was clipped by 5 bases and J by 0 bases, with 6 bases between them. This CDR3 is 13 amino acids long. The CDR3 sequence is CASSKTSTDTQYF. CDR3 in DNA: TGTGCCAGCAGTAAGACTAGCACAGATACGCAGTATTTT.

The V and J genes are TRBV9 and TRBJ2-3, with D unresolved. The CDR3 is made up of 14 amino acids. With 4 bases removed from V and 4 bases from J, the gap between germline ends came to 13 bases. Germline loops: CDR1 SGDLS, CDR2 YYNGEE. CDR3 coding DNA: TGTGCCAGCAGCCAAGCAGGTAGGCCAGATACGCAGTATTTT. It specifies CASSQAGRPDTQYF.

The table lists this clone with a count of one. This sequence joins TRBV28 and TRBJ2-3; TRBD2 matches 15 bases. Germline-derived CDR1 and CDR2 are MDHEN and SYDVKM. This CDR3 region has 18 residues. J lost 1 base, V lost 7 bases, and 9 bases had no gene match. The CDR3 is CASTVGLAGGRRTDTQYF. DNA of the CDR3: TGTGCCAGCACCGTGGGACTAGCGGGAGGCCGCCGCACAGATACGCAGTATTTT.

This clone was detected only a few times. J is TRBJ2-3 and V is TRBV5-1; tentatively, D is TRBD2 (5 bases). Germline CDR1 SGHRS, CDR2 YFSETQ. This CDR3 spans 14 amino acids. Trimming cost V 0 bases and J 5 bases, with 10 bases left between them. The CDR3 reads CASSLDPRVDTQYF. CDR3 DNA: TGCGCCAGCAGCTTGGATCCGCGGGTAGATACGCAGTATTTT.

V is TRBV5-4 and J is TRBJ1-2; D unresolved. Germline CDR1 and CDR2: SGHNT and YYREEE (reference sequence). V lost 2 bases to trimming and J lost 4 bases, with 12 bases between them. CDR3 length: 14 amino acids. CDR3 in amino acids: CASSLDGRGYGYTF. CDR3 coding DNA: TGTGCCAGCAGCTTAGACGGACGGGGCTATGGCTACACCTTC. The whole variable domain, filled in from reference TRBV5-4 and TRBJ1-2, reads ETGVTQSPTHLIKTRGQQVTLRCSSQSGHNTVSWYQQALGQGPQFIFQYYREEENGRGNFPPRFSGLQFPNYSSELNVNALELDDSALYLCASSLDGRGYGYTFGSGTRLTVV.

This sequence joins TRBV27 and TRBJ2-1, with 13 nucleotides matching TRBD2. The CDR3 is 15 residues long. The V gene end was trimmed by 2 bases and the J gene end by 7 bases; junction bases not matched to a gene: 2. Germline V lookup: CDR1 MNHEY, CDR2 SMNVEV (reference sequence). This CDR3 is CASSLLLAGGNEQFF. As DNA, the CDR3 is TGTGCCAGCAGTTTACTACTAGCGGGAGGGAATGAGCAGTTCTTC.

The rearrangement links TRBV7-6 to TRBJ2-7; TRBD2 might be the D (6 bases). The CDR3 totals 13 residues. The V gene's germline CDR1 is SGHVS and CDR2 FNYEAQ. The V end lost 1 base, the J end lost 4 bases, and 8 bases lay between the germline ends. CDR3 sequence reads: CASSLGGTYEQYF. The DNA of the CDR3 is TGTGCCAGCAGCTTAGGGGGGACTTACGAGCAGTACTTC.

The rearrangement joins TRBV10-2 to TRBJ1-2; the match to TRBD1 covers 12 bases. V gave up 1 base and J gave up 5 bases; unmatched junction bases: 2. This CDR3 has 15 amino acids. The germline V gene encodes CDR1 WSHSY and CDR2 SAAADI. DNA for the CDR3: TGCGCCAGCAGTGAGTGGGACAGGGGGCCTTATGGCTACACCTTC. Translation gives CASSEWDRGPYGYTF.